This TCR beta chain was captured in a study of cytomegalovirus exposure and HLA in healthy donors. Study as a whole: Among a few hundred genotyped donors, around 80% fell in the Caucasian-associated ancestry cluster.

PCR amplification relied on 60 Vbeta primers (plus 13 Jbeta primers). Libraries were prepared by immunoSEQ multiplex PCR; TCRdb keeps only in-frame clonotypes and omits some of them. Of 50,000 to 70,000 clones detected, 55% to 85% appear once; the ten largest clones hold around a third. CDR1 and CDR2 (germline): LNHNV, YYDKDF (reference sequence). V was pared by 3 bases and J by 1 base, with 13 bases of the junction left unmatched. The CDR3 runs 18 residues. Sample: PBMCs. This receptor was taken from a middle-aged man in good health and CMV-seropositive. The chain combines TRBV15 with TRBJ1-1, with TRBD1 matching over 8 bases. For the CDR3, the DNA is TGTGCCACCAGCAGTTCTCTCGGATTAGGACAGGGGAACACTGAAGCTTTCTTT. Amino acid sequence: CATSSSLGLGQGNTEAFF.